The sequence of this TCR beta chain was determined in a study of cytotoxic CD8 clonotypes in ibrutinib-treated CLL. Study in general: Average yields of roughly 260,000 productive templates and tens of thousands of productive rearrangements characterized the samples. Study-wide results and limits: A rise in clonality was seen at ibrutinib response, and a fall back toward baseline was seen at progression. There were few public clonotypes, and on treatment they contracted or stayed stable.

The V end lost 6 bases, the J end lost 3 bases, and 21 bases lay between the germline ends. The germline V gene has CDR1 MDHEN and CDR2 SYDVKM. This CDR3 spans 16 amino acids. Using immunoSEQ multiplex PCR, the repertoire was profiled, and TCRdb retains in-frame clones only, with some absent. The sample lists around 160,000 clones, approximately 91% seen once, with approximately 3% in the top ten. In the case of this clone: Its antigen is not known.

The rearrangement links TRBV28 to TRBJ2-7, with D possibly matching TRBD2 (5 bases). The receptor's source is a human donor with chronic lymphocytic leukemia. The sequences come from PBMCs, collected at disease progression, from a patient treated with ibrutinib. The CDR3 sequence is CASSWTEYYGNYEQYF. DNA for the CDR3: TGTGCCAGCAGCTGGACGGAATACTACGGGAACTACGAGCAGTACTTC.